These T cell receptor beta chains were read from a single sample in a study of T cell repertoires in cytomegalovirus infection. MiXCR, applied by TCRdb to the reads, yields one record per CDR3 protein. The sample lists 570,000 or so distinct CDR3 sequences, approximately 40% occurring once. For these receptors, no antigen is known. Source: cultured PBMCs, taken from culture after CMV antigen stimulation. The source is a human donor in good health (CMV status not recorded). Some clones in this sample may be carry-over from other donors' samples. The CDR3 runs from the conserved cysteine through the conserved F or W. A D gene is named only where the DNA matches it firmly. Size is stated for part of the rows, as once, few or many counts, or as a class when the clone is expanded.

cdr3_nt	cdr3_aa	v_call	d_call	j_call	clone_size
TGTGCCAGCAGCTTCGGTCAGGGGGAGGGTGAAAAACTGTTTTTT	CASSFGQGEGEKLFF	TRBV11-2	TRBD1	TRBJ1-4	few
TGTGCCAGCAGTTTTCGACGTAATTCACCCCTCCACTTT	CASSFRRNSPLHF	TRBV28	-	TRBJ1-6	few
TGTGCCAGCAGCCAAGGGATACGCGGGCCGAGCACCGGGGAGCTGTTTTTT	CASSQGIRGPSTGELFF	TRBV14	-	TRBJ2-2	few
TGTGCCAGTAGTATTTATAGCGGGAGTGGCAATGAGCAGTTCTTC	CASSIYSGSGNEQFF	TRBV19	TRBD2	TRBJ2-1	-
TGCAGCGTTGGAAACTTGAATGAGCAGTTCTTC	CSVGNLNEQFF	TRBV29-1	-	TRBJ2-1	-
TGTGCCAGCAGCCGGACGGGGAAGAGCTCCTACGAGCAGTACTTC	CASSRTGKSSYEQYF	TRBV7-2	-	TRBJ2-7	-
TGTGCCAGCAGCCCAGGGAGAGGGAGAGAGACCCAGTACTTC	CASSPGRGRETQYF	TRBV7-2	-	TRBJ2-5	-
TGTGCCAGTAAGAACGGCGGCTCCCTATGGCCCGATCAGCCCCAGCATTTT	CASKNGGSLWPDQPQHF	TRBV19	-	TRBJ1-5	-
TGTGCCAGCAGCTTTGGACTAGCGGGAGTAGGGGAGCAGTACTTC	CASSFGLAGVGEQYF	TRBV7-2	TRBD2	TRBJ2-7	few
TGTGCCAGCATAAAGGCGGAGGGGACAGATACGCAGTATTTT	CASIKAEGTDTQYF	TRBV6-6	-	TRBJ2-3	-
TGTGCCAGCAGCCCCGACAGGGGGGAAAAACAAAATCAGCCCCAGCATTTT	CASSPDRGEKQNQPQHF	TRBV7-9	TRBD1	TRBJ1-5	-
TGTGCCAGCAGTTACGGGGGATCGGGGGCCGTCACTGAAGCTTTCTTT	CASSYGGSGAVTEAFF	TRBV6-5	-	TRBJ1-1	-
TGTGCCAGCAGTGAGCGGGGCTATAATTCACCCCTCCACTTT	CASSERGYNSPLHF	TRBV2	-	TRBJ1-6	-
TGTGCCAGCAGCCCCGTCCAGCAGTTAAACACCGGGGAGCTGTTTTTT	CASSPVQQLNTGELFF	TRBV5-5	-	TRBJ2-2	-
TGTGCCATCGCGTGGACAAGCCAAGAGACCCAGTACTTC	CAIAWTSQETQYF	TRBV10-3	-	TRBJ2-5	few
TGTGCCAGCAGTTTCCTCGACAGGGCTGTGACCCAGTACTTC	CASSFLDRAVTQYF	TRBV12-3/TRBV12-4	TRBD1	TRBJ2-5	few
TGTGCCAGCAGCTTAGCGGGGAGGGCCCATTCACCCCTCCACTTT	CASSLAGRAHSPLHF	TRBV7-2	-	TRBJ1-6	many
TGTGCCAGCAGCCCTCGAGCCCAGGGACAGCACTATGGCTACACCTTC	CASSPRAQGQHYGYTF	TRBV4-1	TRBD1	TRBJ1-2	-
TGTGCCAGCAGTAAGACAGGGAGCGAGACCCAGTACTTC	CASSKTGSETQYF	TRBV2	TRBD1	TRBJ2-5	-
TGTGCCAGCAGCCAGGGGACAGCAGCTAACTATGGCTACACCTTC	CASSQGTAANYGYTF	TRBV28	TRBD1	TRBJ1-2	-
TGCGCCAACAGCCAACAACTTGGTCGGGCTAGGCGGGAGATCTACGAGCAGTACTTC	CANSQQLGRARREIYEQYF	TRBV4-3	TRBD2	TRBJ2-7	-
TGTGCCAGCAGTAACCCCGGGGCCCATGAGCAGTTCTTC	CASSNPGAHEQFF	TRBV6-5	-	TRBJ2-1	-
TGCAGTGTCCCTTCGGGGGAGACCCAGTACTTC	CSVPSGETQYF	TRBV20-1	-	TRBJ2-5	-
TGTGCCAGCAGCTCGACAGGCTTACTTTACAATGAGCAGTTCTTC	CASSSTGLLYNEQFF	TRBV7-2	-	TRBJ2-1	-
TGTGCCAGCGGCAGGGACACCAAGAGCTATGGCTACACCTTC	CASGRDTKSYGYTF	TRBV6-8	-	TRBJ1-2	-
TGTGCCACCAGCGTAGGGGCGCGAGCCGAGCAGTACTTC	CATSVGARAEQYF	TRBV15	-	TRBJ2-7	-
TGTGCCAGCAGACTATCCGACTTCTCTGGAAACACCATATATTTT	CASRLSDFSGNTIYF	TRBV7-2	-	TRBJ1-3	many
TGTGCCAGCAGCTTCGGGCCGCGAGCTAGGTGGGCCCAAGAGACCCAGTACTTC	CASSFGPRARWAQETQYF	TRBV7-2	-	TRBJ2-5	-
TGTGCCAGCAGCCTATATAGCGGGGGTGGCTACGAGCAGTACTTC	CASSLYSGGGYEQYF	TRBV7-6	TRBD2	TRBJ2-7	-
TGTGCCAGCACTTACCGGGACAGGCCCTACAATGAGCAGTTCTTC	CASTYRDRPYNEQFF	TRBV6-2/TRBV6-3	TRBD1	TRBJ2-1	-
TGTGCCAGCAGCTCCCTGGGGCAGCTCTATGGCTACACCTTC	CASSSLGQLYGYTF	TRBV7-2	-	TRBJ1-2	many
TGTGCCAGCAGTCTACGACAGGGTAACGAGCAGTACTTC	CASSLRQGNEQYF	TRBV6-1	TRBD1	TRBJ2-7	-
TGTGCCAGCAAAGGCGGGAGGGCCGGAGAGACCCAGTACTTC	CASKGGRAGETQYF	TRBV7-8	TRBD2	TRBJ2-5	many
TGTGCCAGCAGTGGGAGGGACCTAGGGGGAAACTATGGCTACACCTTC	CASSGRDLGGNYGYTF	TRBV6-6	-	TRBJ1-2	few
TGTGCCAGCAGCCGTAGGGGGGACACCGGGGAGCTGTTTTTT	CASSRRGDTGELFF	TRBV12-3/TRBV12-4	-	TRBJ2-2	few
TGTGCCAGCAGTCACACAGGGGATTACTGGCGGAAGCGCTACAATGAGCAGTTCTTC	CASSHTGDYWRKRYNEQFF	TRBV5-4	TRBD1	TRBJ2-1	-
TGTGCCAGCAGCCGAACAGGGGGCCTAACAAATTACGAGCAGTACTTC	CASSRTGGLTNYEQYF	TRBV7-6	TRBD1	TRBJ2-7	many
TGTGCCAGCAGCGGCTCGGGACAGGGCCGCACCGGGGAGCTGTTTTTT	CASSGSGQGRTGELFF	TRBV5-3	TRBD1	TRBJ2-2	-
TGCAGTGCTATTGGGACCAAAGAAGGCTACGAGCAGTACTTC	CSAIGTKEGYEQYF	TRBV20-1	-	TRBJ2-7	-
TGTGCCAGCAGCTTCTCAGGGCCCACTGAAGCTTTCTTT	CASSFSGPTEAFF	TRBV7-2	-	TRBJ1-1	-
TGTGCCAGCAGCTTAGCAGGGATGATAGAGATCGAAGCTTTCTTT	CASSLAGMIEIEAFF	TRBV7-8	-	TRBJ1-1	many
TGTGCCAGCAGTGATTTGGAGGGGGGGGGGACCCAGTACTTC	CASSDLEGGGTQYF	TRBV25-1	-	TRBJ2-5	-
TGTGCCAGCAGTTTCGAGGAGTTCTACGAGCAGTACTTC	CASSFEEFYEQYF	TRBV12-3/TRBV12-4	-	TRBJ2-7	-